A selection of T cell receptor beta chains follows, all from one sample in a study of cytomegalovirus exposure and HLA in healthy donors. Method: immunoSEQ multiplex PCR; TCRdb's copy keeps in-frame clones and lacks some. The sample data list roughly 50,000 clones. Sequenced input: PBMCs. The receptors were gathered from a woman aged 55 to 70 in good health and CMV-seropositive. Each CDR3 is given with its conserved first and last residue. The D gene is left open where the match is weak.

v_call: TRBV7-8
d_call: TRBD1
j_call: TRBJ2-7
cdr3_aa: CASSLDGTDAYEQYF
cdr3_nt: TGTGCCAGCAGCTTAGACGGGACAGACGCCTACGAGCAGTACTTC

v_call: TRBV6-1
d_call: TRBD2
j_call: TRBJ2-1
cdr3_aa: CASTRGGPLYNEQFF
cdr3_nt: TGTGCCAGTACACGGGGGGGCCCTCTCTACAATGAGCAGTTCTTC

v_call: TRBV7-9
d_call: .
j_call: TRBJ2-1
cdr3_aa: CASSPGFPYNEQFF
cdr3_nt: TGTGCCAGCAGCCCAGGGTTCCCCTACAATGAGCAGTTCTTC

v_call: TRBV19
d_call: TRBD2
j_call: TRBJ2-1
cdr3_aa: CASRPGLAGVGYNEQFF
cdr3_nt: TGTGCCAGCCGACCGGGACTAGCGGGGGTGGGGTACAATGAGCAGTTCTTC

v_call: TRBV5-4
d_call: .
j_call: TRBJ2-5
cdr3_aa: CASSSRDYQETQYF
cdr3_nt: TGTGCCAGCAGCTCTCGGGACTACCAAGAGACCCAGTACTTC

v_call: TRBV2
d_call: TRBD1
j_call: TRBJ1-6
cdr3_aa: CASRSTGTSYNSPLHF
cdr3_nt: TGTGCCAGCAGATCGACAGGGACCTCCTATAATTCACCCCTCCACTTT

v_call: TRBV15
d_call: .
j_call: TRBJ1-4
cdr3_aa: CATSRGGEEGEKLFF
cdr3_nt: TGTGCCACCAGCAGAGGGGGAGAGGAGGGAGAAAAACTGTTTTTT

v_call: TRBV18
d_call: .
j_call: TRBJ1-1
cdr3_aa: CASSPPSLTEAFF
cdr3_nt: TGTGCCAGCTCACCACCGTCACTGACTGAAGCTTTCTTT

v_call: TRBV6-5
d_call: .
j_call: TRBJ2-7
cdr3_aa: CASSSLWSGREYEQYF
cdr3_nt: TGTGCCAGCAGTTCCCTTTGGAGCGGTAGGGAGTACGAGCAGTACTTC

v_call: TRBV19
d_call: TRBD1
j_call: TRBJ1-2
cdr3_aa: CASTSGTAHRGYGYTF
cdr3_nt: TGTGCCAGCACTTCCGGGACAGCCCACCGAGGGTATGGCTACACCTTC

v_call: TRBV20-1
d_call: .
j_call: TRBJ2-1
cdr3_aa: CSATPRDEQFF
cdr3_nt: TGCAGTGCTACTCCTCGGGATGAGCAGTTCTTC

v_call: TRBV5-1
d_call: .
j_call: TRBJ1-2
cdr3_aa: CASSLGHEGYGYTF
cdr3_nt: TGCGCCAGCAGCCTGGGACACGAGGGCTATGGCTACACCTTC

v_call: TRBV29-1
d_call: TRBD2
j_call: TRBJ2-5
cdr3_aa: CSVAGTSGQETQYF
cdr3_nt: TGCAGCGTAGCCGGGACTAGCGGACAAGAGACCCAGTACTTC

v_call: TRBV10-2
d_call: TRBD1
j_call: TRBJ1-2
cdr3_aa: CASSEGTGIYGYTF
cdr3_nt: TGCGCCAGCAGTGAAGGGACAGGGATCTATGGCTACACCTTC

v_call: TRBV6-5
d_call: .
j_call: TRBJ1-6
cdr3_aa: CASSYGDSNSPLHF
cdr3_nt: TGTGCCAGCAGTTACGGAGACTCGAATTCACCCCTCCACTTT

v_call: TRBV18
d_call: TRBD1
j_call: TRBJ2-7
cdr3_aa: CASSPQSSGTALFEQYF
cdr3_nt: TGTGCCAGCTCACCACAGTCTTCCGGGACAGCCCTCTTCGAGCAGTACTTC

v_call: TRBV5-1
d_call: TRBD1
j_call: TRBJ1-2
cdr3_aa: CASSLGQIWYGYTF
cdr3_nt: TGCGCCAGCAGCCTGGGACAGATTTGGTATGGCTACACCTTC

v_call: TRBV7-6
d_call: TRBD1
j_call: TRBJ2-3
cdr3_aa: CASSSSTGSHTQYF
cdr3_nt: TGTGCCAGCAGCTCCTCGACAGGGTCCCATACGCAGTATTTT

v_call: TRBV5-1
d_call: TRBD1
j_call: TRBJ2-7
cdr3_aa: CASSLMTGANEQYF
cdr3_nt: TGCGCCAGCAGCTTGATGACAGGGGCCAACGAGCAGTACTTC

v_call: TRBV28
d_call: TRBD1
j_call: TRBJ1-2
cdr3_aa: CASKSEPGTAYGYTF
cdr3_nt: TGTGCCAGCAAGTCGGAACCCGGGACAGCGTATGGCTACACCTTC

v_call: TRBV7-2
d_call: TRBD1
j_call: TRBJ1-1
cdr3_aa: CASSQGAENTEAFF
cdr3_nt: TGTGCCAGCAGCCAGGGGGCAGAGAACACTGAAGCTTTCTTT

v_call: TRBV6-1
d_call: .
j_call: TRBJ1-5
cdr3_aa: CASKGVDQPQHF
cdr3_nt: TGTGCCAGCAAGGGGGTGGATCAGCCCCAGCATTTT

v_call: TRBV5-1
d_call: .
j_call: TRBJ2-3
cdr3_aa: CASSLAGTDTQYF
cdr3_nt: TGCGCCAGCAGCTTGGCGGGGACAGATACGCAGTATTTT

v_call: TRBV18
d_call: .
j_call: TRBJ2-3
cdr3_aa: CASSRQGGGTDTQYF
cdr3_nt: TGTGCCAGCTCACGACAGGGAGGTGGCACAGATACGCAGTATTTT

v_call: TRBV18
d_call: TRBD1
j_call: TRBJ1-1
cdr3_aa: CASSQGQANTEAFF
cdr3_nt: TGTGCCAGCTCGCAAGGACAGGCGAACACTGAAGCTTTCTTT

v_call: TRBV29-1
d_call: .
j_call: TRBJ2-3
cdr3_aa: CSVDLAFGTDTQYF
cdr3_nt: TGCAGCGTTGACCTAGCATTTGGCACAGATACGCAGTATTTT

v_call: TRBV11-2
d_call: .
j_call: TRBJ2-2
cdr3_aa: CASSPGTHTGELFF
cdr3_nt: TGTGCCAGCAGCCCCGGGACACACACCGGGGAGCTGTTTTTT

v_call: TRBV29-1
d_call: TRBD1
j_call: TRBJ2-4
cdr3_aa: CSAPIGTGFERAKNIQYF
cdr3_nt: TGCAGCGCGCCGATCGGGACAGGGTTCGAGAGGGCCAAAAACATTCAGTACTTC

v_call: TRBV6-6
d_call: .
j_call: TRBJ1-1
cdr3_aa: CASSRPGTTNTEAFF
cdr3_nt: TGTGCCAGCAGCCGGCCGGGGACAACGAACACTGAAGCTTTCTTT

v_call: TRBV6-5
d_call: .
j_call: TRBJ2-7
cdr3_aa: CASSYSSAGYEQYF
cdr3_nt: TGTGCCAGCAGTTACTCCTCCGCGGGCTACGAGCAGTACTTC

v_call: TRBV5-1
d_call: TRBD2
j_call: TRBJ2-7
cdr3_aa: CASSSSGGSGYEQYF
cdr3_nt: TGCGCCAGCAGTTCTAGCGGGGGGAGTGGGTACGAGCAGTACTTC

v_call: TRBV7-9
d_call: TRBD1
j_call: TRBJ1-6
cdr3_aa: CASSPGQPVFSPLHF
cdr3_nt: TGTGCCAGCAGCCCGGGACAGCCTGTGTTTTCACCCCTACACTTT

v_call: TRBV7-9
d_call: .
j_call: TRBJ2-6
cdr3_aa: CASSLQTGANVLTF
cdr3_nt: TGTGCCAGCAGCTTACAGACTGGGGCCAACGTCCTGACTTTC